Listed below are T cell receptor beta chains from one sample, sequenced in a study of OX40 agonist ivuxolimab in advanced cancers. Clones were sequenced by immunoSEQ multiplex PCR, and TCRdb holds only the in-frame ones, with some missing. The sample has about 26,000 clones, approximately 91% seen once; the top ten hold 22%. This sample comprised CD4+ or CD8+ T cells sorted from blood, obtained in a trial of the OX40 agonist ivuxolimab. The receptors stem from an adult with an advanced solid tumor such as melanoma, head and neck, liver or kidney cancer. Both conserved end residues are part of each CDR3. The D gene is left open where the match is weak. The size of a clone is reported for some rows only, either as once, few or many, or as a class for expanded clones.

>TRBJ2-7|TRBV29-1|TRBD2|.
TGCAGCGTTTATGCGGGAGGGACCTACGAGCAGTACTTC
CSVYAGGTYEQYF
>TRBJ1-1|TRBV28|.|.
TGTGCCAGCAGGGGGGTAGGGAACACTGAAGCTTTCTTT
CASRGVGNTEAFF
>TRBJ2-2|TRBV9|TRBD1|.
TGTGCCAGCAGCCCCGGGACAGCCGTCACCGGGGAGCTGTTTTTT
CASSPGTAVTGELFF
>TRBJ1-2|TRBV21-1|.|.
TGTGCCAGCAGCAACCCGGACGGCACCAACTATGGCTACACCTTC
CASSNPDGTNYGYTF
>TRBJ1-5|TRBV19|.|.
TGTGCCAGTAGTATAGGGAGTCAGCCCCAGCATTTT
CASSIGSQPQHF
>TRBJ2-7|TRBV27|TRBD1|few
TGTGCCAGCAGTTTATCGGGGACAGGCCCTAACGAGCAGTACTTC
CASSLSGTGPNEQYF
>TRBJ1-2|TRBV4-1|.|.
TGCGCCAGCAGCCAGATTAAGGGTCGGGCCCCCGCCCATGGCTACACCTTC
CASSQIKGRAPAHGYTF
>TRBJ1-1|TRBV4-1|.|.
TGCGCCAGCAGCCAAGGAATGGGCGGGGCCGGTGAAGCTTTCTTT
CASSQGMGGAGEAFF
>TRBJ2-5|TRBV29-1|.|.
TGCAGCGTTGAAATGGGACTGGGGACCCAGTACTTC
CSVEMGLGTQYF
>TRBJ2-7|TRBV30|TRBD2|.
TGTGCCTGGAGTGGGGACAGGGGACTAGCGGGGGAATACTACGAGCAGTACTTC
CAWSGDRGLAGEYYEQYF
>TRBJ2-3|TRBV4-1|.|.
TGCGCCAGCAGCTTTCTAGCGATCGAAGATACGCAGTATTTT
CASSFLAIEDTQYF
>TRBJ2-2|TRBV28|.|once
TGTGCCAGCAGTTTAAGGGGGCGGGAAAACACCGGGGAGCTGTTTTTT
CASSLRGRENTGELFF
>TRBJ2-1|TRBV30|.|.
TGTGCCTGGAGTCCCGGTACAGGAAATGAGCAGTTCTTC
CAWSPGTGNEQFF
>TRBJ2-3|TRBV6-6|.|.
TGTGCCAGCAGGATTTGGGGGGGGGCCACAGATACGCAGTATTTT
CASRIWGGATDTQYF
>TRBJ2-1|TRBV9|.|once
TGTGCCAGCAGCGTAGAAGTAGACAATGAGCAGTTCTTC
CASSVEVDNEQFF
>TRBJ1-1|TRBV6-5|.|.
TGTGCCAGCAGTTACAACACAGGGTCGGTCGCTTTCTTT
CASSYNTGSVAFF
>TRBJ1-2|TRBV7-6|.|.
TGTGCCAGCAGCTTAGCAGGGCAGGGGATTAACTATGGCTACACCTTC
CASSLAGQGINYGYTF
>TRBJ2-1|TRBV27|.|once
TGTGCCAGCAGTTTAGGGCATGAGCAGTTCTTC
CASSLGHEQFF
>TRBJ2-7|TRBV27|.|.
TGTGCCAGCAGTTTCGGGGGTGCGGATGAGCAGTACTTC
CASSFGGADEQYF
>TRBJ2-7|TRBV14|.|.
TGTGCCAGCAGCCAAGGCGTTTCAGGGGCCTACGAGCAGTACTTC
CASSQGVSGAYEQYF
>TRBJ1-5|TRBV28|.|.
TGTGCCAGCAGTTTACGTCGGGGGGCGTGGCAGCCCCAGCATTTT
CASSLRRGAWQPQHF
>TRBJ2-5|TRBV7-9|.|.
TGTGCCAGCAGCCTCATTAGGGGCCATTCCGGCAAAGAGACCCAGTACTTC
CASSLIRGHSGKETQYF
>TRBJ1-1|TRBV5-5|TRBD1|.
TGTGCCAGCAGCTATGATACAGGGGATTACACTGAAGCTTTCTTT
CASSYDTGDYTEAFF
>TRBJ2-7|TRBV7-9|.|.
TGTGCCAGCAGCCCAATTGGAGGAATAGGACAGCTTATTGGGGACGAGCAGTACTTC
CASSPIGGIGQLIGDEQYF
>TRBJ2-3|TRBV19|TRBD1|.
TGTGCCAGTAGTCTATGGACAGGTAGCACAGATACGCAGTATTTT
CASSLWTGSTDTQYF
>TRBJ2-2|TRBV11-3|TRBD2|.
TGTGCCAGCAGCGCGGGACTAGCAGCGAACACCGGGGAGCTGTTTTTT
CASSAGLAANTGELFF
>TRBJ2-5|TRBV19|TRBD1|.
TGTGCCAGTAGTATAGGTGGGACAGCCCAAGAGACCCAGTACTTC
CASSIGGTAQETQYF
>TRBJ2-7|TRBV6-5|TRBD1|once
TGTGCCAGCAGTTATCTTCGACAGGGTCAGTACGAGCAGTACTTC
CASSYLRQGQYEQYF
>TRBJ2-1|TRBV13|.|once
TGTGCCAGCAGCTTAGACGGGCTAAGGAATGAGCAGTTCTTC
CASSLDGLRNEQFF
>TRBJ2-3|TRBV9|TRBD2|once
TGTGCCAGCAACCCGACTAGCGGGGGTTTAGATACGCAGTATTTT
CASNPTSGGLDTQYF
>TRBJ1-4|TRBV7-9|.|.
TGTGCCAGCAGCTTAGTAGAAAAACTGTTTTTT
CASSLVEKLFF
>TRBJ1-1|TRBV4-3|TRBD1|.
TGCGCCAGCAAACAGGGGGTTAATACTGAAGCTTTCTTT
CASKQGVNTEAFF
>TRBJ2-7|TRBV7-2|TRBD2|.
TGTGCCAGCAGCTCACCGGGACTAGCGGGAACCTACGAGCAGTACTTC
CASSSPGLAGTYEQYF
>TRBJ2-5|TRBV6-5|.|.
TGTGCCAGCAGTCGTAATACTAGCCCATCAGAGACCCAGTACTTC
CASSRNTSPSETQYF
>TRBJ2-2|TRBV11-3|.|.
TGTGCCAGCAGCTTACGAGAGACAAAGGCCGGGGAGCTGTTTTTT
CASSLRETKAGELFF